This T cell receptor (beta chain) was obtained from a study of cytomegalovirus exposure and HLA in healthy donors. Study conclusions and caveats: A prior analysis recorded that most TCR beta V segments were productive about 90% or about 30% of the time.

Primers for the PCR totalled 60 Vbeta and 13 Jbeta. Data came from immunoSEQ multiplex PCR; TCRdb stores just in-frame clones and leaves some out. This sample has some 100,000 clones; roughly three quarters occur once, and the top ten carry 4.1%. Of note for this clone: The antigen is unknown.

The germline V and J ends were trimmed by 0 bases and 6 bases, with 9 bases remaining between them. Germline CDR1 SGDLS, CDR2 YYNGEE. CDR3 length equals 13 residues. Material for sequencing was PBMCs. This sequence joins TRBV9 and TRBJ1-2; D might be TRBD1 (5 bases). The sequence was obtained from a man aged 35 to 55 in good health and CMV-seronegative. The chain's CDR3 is CASSVGGGDGYTF. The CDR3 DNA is TGTGCCAGCAGCGTAGGAGGAGGGGATGGCTACACCTTC.